This entry lists 9 T cell receptor beta chains sequenced from one sample in a study of blood T cell repertoires in COVID-19. Produced via immunoSEQ multiplex PCR; TCRdb's table is partial and in-frame only. The sample yields about 110,000 clones, 75% to 90% seen once. Sequenced input: peripheral blood. The receptors here all came from a woman aged 45-59 years with acute or convalescent COVID-19.

The chain joins TRBV2 to TRBJ1-2; the D gene is possibly TRBD1 (5 bases). The CDR3 covers 14 residues. Germline CDR1 is SNHLY and CDR2 is FYNNEI. Trimming removed 6 bases from V and 6 bases from J, with 17 bases in between. The CDR3 bases are TGTGCCAGCAGCGGCCAAAGGGGTTTGGATGGCTACACCTTC. This sequence encodes CASSGQRGLDGYTF.

The chain links TRBV5-1 to TRBJ2-7, with 9 bases that match TRBD1. Germline CDR1 reads SGHRS; CDR2 reads YFSETQ. This CDR3 comprises 14 residues. The trim removed 4 bases at V and 9 bases at J, leaving 11 bases unmatched. The CDR3 sequence is CASSPSGDRAMQYF. CDR3 nucleotides: TGCGCCAGCAGCCCCTCCGGGGACAGGGCCATGCAGTACTTC.

The rearrangement links TRBV5-1 to TRBJ2-7; TRBD1 matches 9 bases. Germline CDR1 reads SGHRS; CDR2 reads YFSETQ. The V segment lost 6 bases and the J segment 6 bases; nucleotides outside the gene matches: 13. The CDR3 sequence is 15 residues long. The CDR3 region is CASTQPDRGTVEQYF. The DNA for the CDR3 is TGCGCCAGCACCCAACCGGACAGGGGTACGGTCGAGCAGTACTTC.

The chain joins TRBV10-3 to TRBJ1-3; D possibly corresponds to TRBD1 (5 bases). V was cut by 3 bases and J by 4 bases, with 13 bases left in between. In germline, CDR1 is ENHRY, CDR2 SYGVKD. The CDR3 runs to 15 residues. The CDR3: CAISEGGGRGNTIYF. The CDR3 DNA is TGTGCCATCAGTGAAGGCGGGGGAAGGGGAAACACCATATATTTT.

The chain recombines TRBV9 with TRBJ2-5, with 11 positions matching TRBD2. The J segment lost 3 bases and the V segment lost 2 bases, leaving 6 bases of the junction unmatched. The CDR3 loop spans 16 amino acids. The germline V gene encodes CDR1 SGDLS and CDR2 YYNGEE. The CDR3 DNA reads TGTGCCAGCAGCGTCACTCCTAGCGGGGGGAAAGAGACCCAGTACTTC. Protein: CASSVTPSGGKETQYF. Using reference TRBV9 and TRBJ2-5 for the parts outside the CDR3, the full variable domain is DSGVTQTPKHLITATGQRVTLRCSPRSGDLSVYWYQQSLDQGLQFLIQYYNGEERAKGNILERFSAQQFPDLHSELNLSSLELGDSALYFCASSVTPSGGKETQYFGPGTRLLVL.

The CDR3 DNA follows: TGTGCCAGCTCATCGATCGGGGACACTGAAGCTTTCTTT. This codes for CASSSIGDTEAFF. The rearrangement uses TRBV18 and TRBJ1-1, with unresolved D. V was shortened by 5 bases and J by 3 bases, with 10 bases between the two germline ends. The CDR3 has 13 residues. Per germline, CDR1 KGHSH and CDR2 LQKENI.

The rearrangement joins TRBV9 to TRBJ1-2, with D possibly matching TRBD1 (6 bases). Trimming removed 0 bases from V and 5 bases from J, with 17 bases in between. This CDR3 is built from 16 residues. Germline values: CDR1 SGDLS, CDR2 YYNGEE. DNA of the CDR3: TGTGCCAGCAGCGTAGTTCCAGGGGCAAGGGGGTATGGCTACACCTTC. Translating it yields CASSVVPGARGYGYTF.

V usage is TRBV3-1 (or the pseudogene TRBV3-2) and J usage is TRBJ1-2; D might be TRBD1 (6 bases). CDR1 is LGHDT, CDR2 YNNKEL, per germline (reference sequence). There are 15 residues in the CDR3. V lost 3 bases and J 4 bases, leaving 15 bases between the germline ends. CDR3 nucleotide sequence: TGTGCCAGCAGCCAGCGGGGGGCGTGGGGCTATGGCTACACCTTC. Translated, it gives CASSQRGAWGYGYTF.

As for this clone: No conserved phenylalanine or tryptophan is present at the end of the CDR3, so a read error is the likely explanation. The DNA is omitted, as the CDR3 cannot be located on it reliably, and the CDR3 follows TCRdb's listing. This CDR3 reads CPRGLAGPV. V is TRBV27 and J is TRBJ2-3; no DNA check was done on the table's D call, TRBD2. Germline lookup yields CDR1 MNHEY and CDR2 SMNVEV (reference sequence). The CDR3 length is 9 residues, termini included.